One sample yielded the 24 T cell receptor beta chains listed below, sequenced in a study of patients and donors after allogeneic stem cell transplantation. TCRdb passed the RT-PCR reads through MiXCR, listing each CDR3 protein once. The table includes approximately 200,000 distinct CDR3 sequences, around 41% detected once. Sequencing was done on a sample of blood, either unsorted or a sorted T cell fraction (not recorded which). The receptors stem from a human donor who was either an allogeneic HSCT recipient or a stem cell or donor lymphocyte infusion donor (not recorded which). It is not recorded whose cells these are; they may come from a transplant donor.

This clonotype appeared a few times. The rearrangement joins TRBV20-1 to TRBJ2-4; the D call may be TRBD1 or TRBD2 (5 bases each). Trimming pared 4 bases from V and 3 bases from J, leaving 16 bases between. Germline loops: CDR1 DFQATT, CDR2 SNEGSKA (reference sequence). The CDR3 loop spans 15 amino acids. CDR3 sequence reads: CSAKPYLGGKNIQYF. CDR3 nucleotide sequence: TGCAGTGCTAAACCATACCTTGGGGGCAAAAACATTCAGTACTTC.

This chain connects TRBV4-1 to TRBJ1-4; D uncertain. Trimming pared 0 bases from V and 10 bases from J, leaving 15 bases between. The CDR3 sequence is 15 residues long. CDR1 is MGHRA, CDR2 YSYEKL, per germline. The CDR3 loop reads CASSQDLPGSPKLFF. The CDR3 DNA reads TGCGCCAGCAGCCAAGATCTTCCAGGCTCACCAAAACTGTTTTTT.

The CDR3 nucleotides read TGTGCCAGCAGCTTAGAGATAATAGAGACCCAGTACTTC. As protein: CASSLEIIETQYF. The V call is TRBV11-2, the J call TRBJ2-5; D not certain. The CDR3 extends over 13 amino acids. With 0 bases removed from V and 4 bases from J, the gap between germline ends came to 6 bases. Germline CDR1 and CDR2: SGHAT and FQNNGV.

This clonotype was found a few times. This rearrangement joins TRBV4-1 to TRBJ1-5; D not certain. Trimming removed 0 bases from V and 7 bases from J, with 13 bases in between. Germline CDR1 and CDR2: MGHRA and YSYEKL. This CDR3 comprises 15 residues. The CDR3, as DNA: TGCGCCAGCAGCCAAGATCGTCCCAATGTACAGCCCCAGCATTTT. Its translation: CASSQDRPNVQPQHF.

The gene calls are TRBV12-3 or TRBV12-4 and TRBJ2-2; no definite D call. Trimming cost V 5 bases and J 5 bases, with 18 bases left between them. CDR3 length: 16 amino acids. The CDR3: CASSLRLSDLTGELFF. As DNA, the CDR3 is TGTGCCAGCAGTCTCCGCCTTTCGGACCTAACCGGGGAGCTGTTTTTT.

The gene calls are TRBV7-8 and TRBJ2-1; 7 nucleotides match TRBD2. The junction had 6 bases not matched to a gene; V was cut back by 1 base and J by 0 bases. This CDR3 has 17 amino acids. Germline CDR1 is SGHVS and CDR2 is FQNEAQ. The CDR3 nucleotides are TGTGCCAGCAGCTTAGGAAGCGGGGCCCGCTCCTACAATGAGCAGTTCTTC. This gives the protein CASSLGSGARSYNEQFF.

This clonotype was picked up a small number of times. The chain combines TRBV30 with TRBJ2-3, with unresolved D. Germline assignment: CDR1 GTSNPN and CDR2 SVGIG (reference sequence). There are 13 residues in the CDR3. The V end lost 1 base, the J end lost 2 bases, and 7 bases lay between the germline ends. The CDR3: CAWSGGFTDTQYF. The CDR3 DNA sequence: TGTGCCTGGAGTGGTGGGTTCACAGATACGCAGTATTTT.

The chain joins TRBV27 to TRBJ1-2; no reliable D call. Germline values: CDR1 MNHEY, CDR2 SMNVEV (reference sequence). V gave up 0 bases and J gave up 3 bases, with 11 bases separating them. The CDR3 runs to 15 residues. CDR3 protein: CASSLSYAEHYGYTF. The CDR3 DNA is TGTGCCAGCAGTTTATCTTATGCCGAACACTATGGCTACACCTTC.

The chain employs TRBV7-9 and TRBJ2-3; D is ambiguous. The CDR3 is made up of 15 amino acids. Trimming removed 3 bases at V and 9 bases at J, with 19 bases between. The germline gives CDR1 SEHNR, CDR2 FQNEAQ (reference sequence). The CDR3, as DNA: TGTGCCAGCAGCTTCCAATCACGGACGCTGGACACGCAGTATTTT. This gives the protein CASSFQSRTLDTQYF.

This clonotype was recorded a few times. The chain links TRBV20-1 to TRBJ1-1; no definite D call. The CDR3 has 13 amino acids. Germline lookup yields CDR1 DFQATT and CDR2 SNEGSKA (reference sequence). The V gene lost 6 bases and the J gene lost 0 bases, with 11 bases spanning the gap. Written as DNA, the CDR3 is TGCAGTGCCCCAGACCAAATGAACACTGAAGCTTTCTTT. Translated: CSAPDQMNTEAFF.

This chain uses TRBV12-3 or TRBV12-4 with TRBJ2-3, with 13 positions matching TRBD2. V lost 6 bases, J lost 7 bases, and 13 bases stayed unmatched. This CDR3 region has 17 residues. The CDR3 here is CASSLTSGGEFWYTQYF. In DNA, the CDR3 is TGTGCCAGCAGCCTAACTAGCGGGGGGGAATTTTGGTATACGCAGTATTTT.

The CDR3 sequence is CASSSTVYNEQFF. As DNA, the CDR3 is TGTGCCAGCAGCTCGACTGTATACAATGAGCAGTTCTTC. This chain joins TRBV5-6 and TRBJ2-1; D is unresolved. Trimming pared 3 bases from V and 4 bases from J, leaving 8 bases between. Germline-derived CDR1 and CDR2 are SGHDT and YYEEEE. This CDR3 spans 13 amino acids.

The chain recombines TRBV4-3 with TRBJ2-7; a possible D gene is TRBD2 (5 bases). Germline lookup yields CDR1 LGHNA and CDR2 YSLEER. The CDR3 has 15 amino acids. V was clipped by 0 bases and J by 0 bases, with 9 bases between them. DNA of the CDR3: TGCGCCAGCAGCCAAGACCCGGGAAGCTCCTACGAGCAGTACTTC. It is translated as CASSQDPGSSYEQYF.

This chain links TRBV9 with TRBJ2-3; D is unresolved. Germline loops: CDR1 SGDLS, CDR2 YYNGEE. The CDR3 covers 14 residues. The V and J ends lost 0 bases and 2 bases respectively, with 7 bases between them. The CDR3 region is CASSVGSLTDTQYF. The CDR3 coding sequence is TGTGCCAGCAGCGTAGGATCCCTCACAGATACGCAGTATTTT.

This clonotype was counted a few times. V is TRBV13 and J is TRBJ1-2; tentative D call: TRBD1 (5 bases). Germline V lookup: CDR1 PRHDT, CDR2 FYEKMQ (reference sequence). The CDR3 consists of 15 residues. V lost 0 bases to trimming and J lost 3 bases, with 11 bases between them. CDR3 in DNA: TGTGCCAGCAGCTTAGGGGCAGGGCAGGACTATGGCTACACCTTC. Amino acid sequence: CASSLGAGQDYGYTF.

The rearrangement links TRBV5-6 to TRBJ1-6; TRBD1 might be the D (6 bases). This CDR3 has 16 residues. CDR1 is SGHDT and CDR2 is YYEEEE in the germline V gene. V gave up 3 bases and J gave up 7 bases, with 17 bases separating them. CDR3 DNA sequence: TGTGCCAGCAGCTACTTAACAGGGAGGCGCAATTCACCCCTCCACTTT. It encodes CASSYLTGRRNSPLHF.

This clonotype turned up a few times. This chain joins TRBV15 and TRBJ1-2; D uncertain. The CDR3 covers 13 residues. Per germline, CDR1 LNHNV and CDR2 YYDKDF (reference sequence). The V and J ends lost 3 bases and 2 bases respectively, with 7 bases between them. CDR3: CATSRGANYGYTF. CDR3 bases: TGTGCCACCAGCAGGGGAGCCAACTATGGCTACACCTTC.

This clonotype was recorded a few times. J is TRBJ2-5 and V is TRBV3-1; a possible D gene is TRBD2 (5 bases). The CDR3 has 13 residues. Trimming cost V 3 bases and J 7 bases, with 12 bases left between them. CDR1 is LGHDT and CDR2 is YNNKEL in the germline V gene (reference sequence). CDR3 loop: CASSQAIGGTQYF. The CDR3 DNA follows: TGTGCCAGCAGCCAGGCAATAGGAGGGACCCAGTACTTC.

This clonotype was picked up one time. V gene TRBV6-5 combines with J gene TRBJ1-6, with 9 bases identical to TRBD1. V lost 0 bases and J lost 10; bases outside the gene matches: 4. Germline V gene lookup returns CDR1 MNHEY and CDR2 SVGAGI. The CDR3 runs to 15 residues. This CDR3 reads CASSYSGQGNSPLHF. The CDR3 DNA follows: TGTGCCAGCAGTTACTCGGGACAGGGAAACTCACCCCTCCACTTT.

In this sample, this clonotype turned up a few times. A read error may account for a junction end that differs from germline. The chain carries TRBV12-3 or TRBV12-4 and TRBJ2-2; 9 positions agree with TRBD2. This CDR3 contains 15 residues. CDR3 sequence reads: CASSLAGRVTGELFF. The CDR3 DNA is TGTGCCAGCAGTCTAGCGGGGCGGGTCACCGGGGAGCTGTTTTTT.

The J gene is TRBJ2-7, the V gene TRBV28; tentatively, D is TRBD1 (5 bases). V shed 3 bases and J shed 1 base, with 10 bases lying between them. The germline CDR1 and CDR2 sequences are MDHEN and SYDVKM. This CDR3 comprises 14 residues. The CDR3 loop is CASSLQTDSYEQYF. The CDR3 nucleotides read TGTGCCAGCAGTTTGCAGACAGATTCCTACGAGCAGTACTTC.

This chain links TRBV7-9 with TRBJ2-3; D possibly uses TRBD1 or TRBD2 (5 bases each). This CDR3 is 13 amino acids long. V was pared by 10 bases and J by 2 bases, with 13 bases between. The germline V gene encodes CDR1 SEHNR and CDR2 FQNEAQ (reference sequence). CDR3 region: CATTRDLTDTQYF. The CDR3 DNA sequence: TGTGCCACTACAAGGGACCTCACAGATACGCAGTATTTT.

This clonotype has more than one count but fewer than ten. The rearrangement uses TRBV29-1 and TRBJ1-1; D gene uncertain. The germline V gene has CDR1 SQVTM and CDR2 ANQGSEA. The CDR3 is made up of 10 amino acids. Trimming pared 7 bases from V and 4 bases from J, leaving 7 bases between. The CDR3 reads CSAISTEAFF. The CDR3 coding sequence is TGCAGCGCGATAAGCACTGAAGCTTTCTTT.

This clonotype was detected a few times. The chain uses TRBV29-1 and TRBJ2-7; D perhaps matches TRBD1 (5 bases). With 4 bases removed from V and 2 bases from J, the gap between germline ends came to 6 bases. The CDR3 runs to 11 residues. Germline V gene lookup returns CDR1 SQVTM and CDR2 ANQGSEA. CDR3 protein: CSVVRAYEQYF. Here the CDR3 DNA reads TGCAGCGTTGTCAGGGCCTACGAGCAGTACTTC.